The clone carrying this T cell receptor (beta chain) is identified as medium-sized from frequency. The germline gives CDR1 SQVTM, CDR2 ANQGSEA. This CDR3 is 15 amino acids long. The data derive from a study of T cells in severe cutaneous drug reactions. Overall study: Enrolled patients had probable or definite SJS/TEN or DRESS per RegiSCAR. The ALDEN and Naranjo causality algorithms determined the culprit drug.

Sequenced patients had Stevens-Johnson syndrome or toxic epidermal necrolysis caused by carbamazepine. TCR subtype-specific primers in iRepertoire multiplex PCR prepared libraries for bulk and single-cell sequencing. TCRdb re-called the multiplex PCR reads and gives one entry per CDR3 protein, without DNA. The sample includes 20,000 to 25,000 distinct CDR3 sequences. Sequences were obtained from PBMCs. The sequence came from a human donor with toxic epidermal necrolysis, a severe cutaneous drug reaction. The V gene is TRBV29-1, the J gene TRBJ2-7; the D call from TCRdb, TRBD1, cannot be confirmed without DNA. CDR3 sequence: CSVEPGQGSSYEQYF.